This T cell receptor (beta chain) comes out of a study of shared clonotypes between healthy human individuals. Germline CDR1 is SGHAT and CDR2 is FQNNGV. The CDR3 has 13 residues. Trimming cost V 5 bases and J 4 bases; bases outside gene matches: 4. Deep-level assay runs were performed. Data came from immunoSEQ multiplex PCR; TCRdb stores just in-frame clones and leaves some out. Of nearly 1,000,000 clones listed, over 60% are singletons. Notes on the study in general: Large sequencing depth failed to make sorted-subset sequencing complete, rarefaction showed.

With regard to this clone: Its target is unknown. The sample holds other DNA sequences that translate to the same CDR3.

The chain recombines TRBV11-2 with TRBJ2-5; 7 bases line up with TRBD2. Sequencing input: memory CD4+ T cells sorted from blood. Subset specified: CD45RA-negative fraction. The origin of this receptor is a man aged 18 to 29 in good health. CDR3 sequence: CASSPRTRETQYF. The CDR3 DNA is TGTGCCAGCAGCCCGCGGACTAGAGAGACCCAGTACTTC. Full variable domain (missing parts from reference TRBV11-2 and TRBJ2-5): EAGVAQSPRYKIIEKRQSVAFWCNPISGHATLYWYQQILGQGPKLLIQFQNNGVVDDSQLPKDRFSAERLKGVDSTLKIQPAKLEDSAVYLCASSPRTRETQYFGPGTRLLVL.